These 5 T cell receptor beta chains originate from one sample sequenced in a study of T-cell reconstitution after alpha-beta-depleted transplantation in children. Preparing the TCRbeta library involved the use of unique molecular identifiers. TCRdb ran MiXCR on the PCR reads and lists one entry per CDR3 protein. This table has a few hundred thousand distinct CDR3 sequences, roughly 9.5% appearing once. The material sequenced was PBMCs from the stem cell graft donor, taken from the stem cell graft. The receptors stem from a human donor who donated a stem cell graft to a child with SCID.

The chain recombines TRBV5-1 with TRBJ2-7; D may correspond to TRBD1 or TRBD2 (7 bases each). CDR1 is SGHRS and CDR2 is YFSETQ in the germline V gene. V lost 5 bases to trimming and J lost 6 bases, with 15 bases between them. This CDR3 spans 13 amino acids. The CDR3: CASSLRRGGEQYF. CDR3 DNA: TGCGCCAGCAGTCTTCGCAGGGGGGGCGAGCAGTACTTC.

The genes are TRBV4-1 and TRBJ2-7, with D tentatively TRBD1 or TRBD2 (6 bases each). Germline V gives CDR1 MGHRA, CDR2 YSYEKL. There are 15 residues in the CDR3. Trimming left V 0 bases short and J 2 bases short, with 11 bases between. CDR3 sequence reads: CASSQENREAYEQYF. In DNA form, the CDR3 reads TGCGCCAGCAGCCAAGAGAACAGGGAGGCCTACGAGCAGTACTTC.

This clonotype was recorded a few times. V gene TRBV11-2 combines with J gene TRBJ2-2; 7 bases line up with TRBD1. Germline CDR1 and CDR2: SGHAT and FQNNGV. The junction had 17 bases not matched to a gene; V was cut back by 5 bases and J by 5 bases. The CDR3 consists of 18 residues. As DNA, the CDR3 is TGTGCCAGCAGCGCCATACAAAGGACAGGACAAGCGACCGGGGAGCTGTTTTTT. Residues: CASSAIQRTGQATGELFF.

The chain is built from TRBV25-1 and TRBJ1-2; D might be TRBD1 (5 bases). Germline CDR1 and CDR2: MGHDK and SYGVNS. CDR3 size: 13 residues. V shed 2 bases and J shed 5 bases, with 9 bases lying between them. In nucleotides, the CDR3 is TGTGCCAGCAGTGAACCAGGGAGGTATGGCTACACCTTC. This encodes CASSEPGRYGYTF.

The V gene is TRBV7-8, the J gene TRBJ1-1, with D possibly being TRBD1 (5 bases). Trimming stripped 5 bases from V and 1 base from J, with 11 bases between. The CDR3 extends over 14 amino acids. Germline loops: CDR1 SGHVS, CDR2 FQNEAQ. The DNA for the CDR3 is TGTGCCAGCAGCGCGGGGGGGGAGAACACTGAAGCTTTCTTT. Encoded protein: CASSAGGENTEAFF.